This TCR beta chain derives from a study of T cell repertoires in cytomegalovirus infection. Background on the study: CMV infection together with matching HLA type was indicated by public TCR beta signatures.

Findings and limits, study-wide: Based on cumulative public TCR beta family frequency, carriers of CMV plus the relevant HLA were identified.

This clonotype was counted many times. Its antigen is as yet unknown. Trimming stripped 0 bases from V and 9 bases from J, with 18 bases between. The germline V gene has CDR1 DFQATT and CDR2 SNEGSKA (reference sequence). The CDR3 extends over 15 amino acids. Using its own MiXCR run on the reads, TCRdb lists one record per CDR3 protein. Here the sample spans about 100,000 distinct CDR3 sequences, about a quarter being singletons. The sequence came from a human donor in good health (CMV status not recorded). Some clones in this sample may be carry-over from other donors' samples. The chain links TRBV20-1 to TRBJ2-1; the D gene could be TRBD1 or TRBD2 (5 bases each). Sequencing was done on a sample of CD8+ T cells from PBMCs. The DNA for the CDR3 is TGCAGTGCTAGAGATCCAAGAGGGGCCGAGCGTGAGCAGTTCTTC. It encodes CSARDPRGAEREQFF.